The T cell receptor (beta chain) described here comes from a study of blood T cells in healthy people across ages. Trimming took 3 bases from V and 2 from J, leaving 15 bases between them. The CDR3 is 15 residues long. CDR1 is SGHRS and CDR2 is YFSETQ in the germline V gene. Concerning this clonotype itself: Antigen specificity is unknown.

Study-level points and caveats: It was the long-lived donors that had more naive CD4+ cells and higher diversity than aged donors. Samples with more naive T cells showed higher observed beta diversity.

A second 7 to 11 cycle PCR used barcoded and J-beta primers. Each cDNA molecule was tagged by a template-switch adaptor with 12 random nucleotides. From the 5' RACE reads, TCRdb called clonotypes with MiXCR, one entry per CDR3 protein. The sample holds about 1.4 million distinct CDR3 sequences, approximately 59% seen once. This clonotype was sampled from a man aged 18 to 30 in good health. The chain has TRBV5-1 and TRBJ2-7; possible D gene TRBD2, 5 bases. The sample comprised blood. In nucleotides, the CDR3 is TGCGCCAGCAGCTCGCTTGCCGGGAAACCCTACGAGCAGTACTTC. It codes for CASSSLAGKPYEQYF.